This TCR beta chain was profiled in a study of blood T cell repertoires in COVID-19. Study summary: The samples span acute and convalescent COVID-19 from the United States, Italy and Spain. From T cells, B-cell-depleted T cells, or PBMCs came the material, which was cDNA or gDNA.

The authors' processing: Reference gene primer amplification yielded estimated nucleated cell counts. Assay: immunoSEQ multiplex PCR; the TCRdb copy retains only in-frame clones and omits some. The V and J calls and clone size are taken from that table; D and trimming were inferred from the DNA. The sample shows about 260,000 clones, just under 85% of them seen only once. This clone has a single count. CDR3 length equals 14 residues. Per the germline V gene, CDR1 is SGHTS and CDR2 is YDEGEE. With 5 bases removed from V and 7 bases from J, the gap between germline ends came to 16 bases. V is TRBV5-8 and J is TRBJ1-5; no definite D call. The sequence was obtained from a woman older than 75 with acute or convalescent COVID-19. Sequenced input: peripheral blood. The CDR3 is CASRTLLRDQPQHF. The CDR3 DNA reads TGTGCCAGCAGGACTCTACTACGAGACCAGCCCCAGCATTTT.